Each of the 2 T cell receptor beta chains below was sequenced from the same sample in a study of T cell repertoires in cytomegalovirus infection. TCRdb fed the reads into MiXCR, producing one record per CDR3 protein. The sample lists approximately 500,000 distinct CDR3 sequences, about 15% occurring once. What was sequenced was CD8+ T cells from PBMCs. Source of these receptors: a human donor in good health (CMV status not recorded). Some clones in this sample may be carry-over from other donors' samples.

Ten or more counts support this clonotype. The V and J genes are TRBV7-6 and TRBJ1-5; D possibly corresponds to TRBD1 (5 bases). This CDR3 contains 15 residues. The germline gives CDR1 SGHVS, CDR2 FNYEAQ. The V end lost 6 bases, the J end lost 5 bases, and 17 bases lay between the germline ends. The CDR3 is CASSFKAGRDQPQHF. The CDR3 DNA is TGTGCCAGCAGTTTCAAGGCAGGGCGGGATCAGCCCCAGCATTTT.

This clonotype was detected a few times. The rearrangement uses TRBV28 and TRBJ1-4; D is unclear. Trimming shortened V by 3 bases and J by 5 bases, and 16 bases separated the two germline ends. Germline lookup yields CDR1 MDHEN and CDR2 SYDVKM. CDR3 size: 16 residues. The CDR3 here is CASSFPAREVNEKLFF. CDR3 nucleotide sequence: TGTGCCAGCAGTTTCCCCGCCCGGGAGGTAAATGAAAAACTGTTTTTT.